This T cell receptor (beta chain) was observed in a study of monozygotic twins with cystic fibrosis. Study outcomes and limitations: Median Simpson clonality of approximately 0.01 suggested naive T cells predominated.

Of note for this clone: What it binds is unknown.

TCRdb's table, derived via immunoSEQ multiplex PCR, lists solely in-frame clones and lacks some. In the table there are about 32,000 clones, 92% of which are singletons. The germline gives CDR1 MDHEN, CDR2 SYDVKM. The CDR3 runs to 14 residues. Deletions cut 6 bases from V and 0 bases from J, with 12 bases between. This TCR was sampled from a girl under 10 years old with cystic fibrosis. This chain links TRBV28 with TRBJ2-7, with a tentative D call TRBD1 (5 bases). Specimen: blood. In DNA form, the CDR3 reads TGTGCCAGCAGCCTACAGGTTAGCTCCTACGAGCAGTACTTC. Its translation: CASSLQVSSYEQYF. Using reference TRBV28 and TRBJ2-7 for the parts outside the CDR3, the full variable domain is DVKVTQSSRYLVKRTGEKVFLECVQDMDHENMFWYRQDPGLGLRLIYFSYDVKMKEKGDIPEGYSVSREKKERFSLILESASTNQTSMYLCASSLQVSSYEQYFGPGTRLTVT.